One and the same sample provided the 13 T cell receptor beta chains below, sequenced in a study of regulatory T cells in long-lasting Graves disease. The sample's time point: newly diagnosed GD, antithyroid drugs for less than 3 months. TCR sequences were obtained from RNA taken from PBMCs. Construction of the TCR beta libraries employed iRepertoire HTBI primers in conjunction with Arm-PCR of CDR3 regions. TCRdb ran MiXCR on the multiplex PCR reads and lists one entry per CDR3 protein. This table has about 440,000 distinct CDR3 sequences, roughly 17% appearing once. This sample was also put to use in a study of T cells in Graves' hyperthyroidism and ophthalmopathy.

The sample here was peripheral blood mononuclear cells (PBMCs), taken at new diagnosis, from a patient treated with antithyroid drugs. These receptors were collected from a woman aged 30 to 39 with Graves disease.

Note on this clonotype: Germline is not matched at one junction end, which may reflect a read error. CDR3 coding DNA: TGCGCCAGCAGTGAGTTCGGACGCAGGGCAGATACGCAGTATTTT. Translation: CASSEFGRRADTQYF. The chain couples TRBV6-2 or TRBV6-3 to TRBJ2-3; tentatively, D is TRBD1 (5 bases). The CDR3 length is 15 residues. The V gene's germline CDR1 is MNHEY and CDR2 SVGEGT.

This clonotype was found many times. The chain joins TRBV5-6 to TRBJ2-1; tentatively, D is TRBD2 (6 bases). Germline CDR1 and CDR2: SGHDT and YYEEEE. Trimming shortened V by 0 bases and J by 8 bases, and 12 bases separated the two germline ends. This CDR3 has 14 amino acids. CDR3: CASSLGLVSDEQFF. CDR3 DNA: TGTGCCAGCAGCTTGGGACTAGTTAGCGATGAGCAGTTCTTC. The variable domain in full, with the rest retrieved from reference TRBV5-6 and TRBJ2-1, is DAGVTQSPTHLIKTRGQQVTLRCSPKSGHDTVSWYQQALGQGPQFIFQYYEEEERQRGNFPDRFSGHQFPNYSSELNVNALLLGDSALYLCASSLGLVSDEQFFGPGTRLTVL.

CDR3 coding DNA: TGTGCCAGCAGTCCGCTGGTGGGACTAGCGGGAGGGCCGTTCTACGAGCAGTACTTC. Protein product: CASSPLVGLAGGPFYEQYF. The rearrangement links TRBV12-3 or TRBV12-4 to TRBJ2-7; 16 bases map to TRBD2. The CDR3 has 19 amino acids. J lost 3 bases, V lost 5 bases, and 13 bases had no gene match.

At least ten counts were recorded for this clonotype. The J gene is TRBJ1-5, the V gene TRBV30, with 8 bases fitting TRBD1. The CDR3 totals 13 residues. The V and J ends lost 4 bases and 6 bases, in that order; junction bases with no gene match: 5. Germline V gives CDR1 GTSNPN, CDR2 SVGIG (reference sequence). The CDR3 spells CAWNTGGSQPQHF. The CDR3 DNA reads TGTGCCTGGAATACAGGGGGAAGTCAGCCCCAGCATTTT.

This clonotype was recorded many times. V usage is TRBV11-3 and J usage is TRBJ2-5; possible D gene TRBD1, 5 bases. Trimming removed 5 bases from V and 1 base from J, with 11 bases in between. This CDR3 has 14 residues. Germline CDR1 SGHNT, CDR2 YENEEA. The CDR3 reads CASSLGRGQETQYF. The CDR3 DNA reads as TGTGCCAGCAGCCTAGGAAGGGGCCAAGAGACCCAGTACTTC.

At least ten counts were recorded for this clonotype. This sequence joins TRBV12-5 and TRBJ2-5, with D hard to call. Germline lookup yields CDR1 LGHNT and CDR2 FRNRAP. The CDR3 sequence is 12 residues long. The V end lost 9 bases, the J end lost 3 bases, and 11 bases lay between the germline ends. CDR3 in DNA: TGTGCTAGCCACGGTGCGGAAGAGACCCAGTACTTC. Translating gives CASHGAEETQYF.

In regard to this clonotype: Since a much larger clone is just one base distant, this may be a read error. V usage is TRBV14 and J usage is TRBJ2-7, with 10 bases fitting TRBD2. V lost 0 bases and J lost 7; bases outside the gene matches: 12. The germline CDR1 and CDR2 sequences are SGHDN and FVKESK. The CDR3 covers 17 residues. The CDR3 coding sequence is TGTGCCAGCAGCCAAGAAAGTAGGTCTAGCGGGAGCAATGAGCAGTACTTC. This sequence encodes CASSQESRSSGSNEQYF.

There are many counts of this clonotype. The chain links TRBV6-2 or TRBV6-3 to TRBJ2-1; 11 nucleotides agree with TRBD2. The CDR3 consists of 16 residues. Germline trimming cut 5 bases from V and 4 bases from J; bases unmatched to any gene: 7. Germline values: CDR1 MNHEY, CDR2 SVGEGT. The CDR3 loop is CASSPWTSGSYNEQFF. The CDR3 region has the DNA TGTGCCAGCAGTCCTTGGACTAGCGGGTCATACAATGAGCAGTTCTTC.

This clonotype appeared many times. The V call is TRBV27, the J call TRBJ2-2; tentatively, D is TRBD2 (6 bases). The CDR3 runs 17 residues. V shed 5 bases and J shed 6 bases, with 22 bases lying between them. Germline V gives CDR1 MNHEY, CDR2 SMNVEV (reference sequence). For the CDR3, the DNA is TGTGCCAGCAGTCTCAGGAAAGGGGCTTCGGGAGCCGGGGAGCTGTTTTTT. Its translation: CASSLRKGASGAGELFF.

The V and J genes are TRBV27 and TRBJ2-1; 11 bases map to TRBD2. The V and J ends lost 7 bases and 1 base, in that order; junction bases with no gene match: 6. Germline CDR1 and CDR2: MNHEY and SMNVEV (reference sequence). This CDR3 has 16 amino acids. The CDR3: CASTGTSGPSYNEQFF. CDR3 DNA sequence: TGTGCCAGCACCGGGACTAGCGGACCGTCCTACAATGAGCAGTTCTTC.

The sample holds a few counts of this clonotype. The chain employs TRBV6-1 and TRBJ2-2; 7 bases agree with TRBD1. The germline gives CDR1 MNHNS, CDR2 SASEGT. The CDR3 has 14 residues. With V trimmed by 8 bases and J by 0 bases, 3 bases remained unmatched. CDR3 in DNA: TGTGCCAGCGCCGGGACAGCGAACACCGGGGAGCTGTTTTTT. Its protein product is CASAGTANTGELFF.

This clonotype was recorded many times. This chain joins TRBV7-2 and TRBJ2-1; TRBD2 aligns across 7 bases. Germline CDR1 is SGHTA and CDR2 is FQGNSA. V dropped 1 base and J dropped 7; count of bases not matched to a gene: 7. This CDR3 comprises 15 residues. The CDR3 loop is CASSLGAGASNEQFF. The DNA of the CDR3 is TGTGCCAGCAGCTTAGGGGCGGGAGCGTCTAATGAGCAGTTCTTC.

In this sample, this clonotype turned up a few times. The genes are TRBV10-3 and TRBJ2-7; 7 nucleotides match TRBD1. With 4 bases clipped from V and 2 bases from J, the junction kept 8 bases outside the gene matches. The CDR3 spans 15 residues. Germline assignment: CDR1 ENHRY and CDR2 SYGVKD. The CDR3 protein is CAISGGTASPYEQYF. The CDR3 coding sequence is TGTGCCATCAGTGGGGGGACAGCTTCACCCTACGAGCAGTACTTC.